This T cell receptor beta chain originates from a study of molecular identifiers for immune sequencing clone quantification. The CDR3 has 14 amino acids, counting both end residues. The germline CDR1 and CDR2 sequences are SGHDT and YYEEEE. Each library that profiled naive CD8 cells came from 20,000 to 1,000,000 sorted cells with 10%, 30% or 50% RNA. TCRdb reanalysed the PCR reads using MiXCR and keeps one entry per CDR3 protein. The profile covers roughly 90,000 distinct CDR3 sequences, with approximately 23% appearing a single time and 0.6% to 0.95% taken by the ten largest. A word on this clonotype: This may come from a read error, since a much larger clone is one base off. It is unclear where the CDR3 begins or ends on the DNA, so no DNA is shown, and the CDR3 is as TCRdb lists it.

This TCR was sampled from a human donor in good health. Some libraries in this study had Jurkat cell RNA spiked in. The sequencing sample was made of naive CD8+ T cells from blood, with Jurkat cell RNA spiked in. This sample's subset: FACS-sorted CD8+CD4-CCR7+CD45RA+ naive T cells. This chain links TRBV5-6 with TRBJ1-1; the DNA was not used to check the table's D call, TRBD1. The CDR3 sequence is CASSFGDGNTEAYF.